This T cell receptor beta chain was identified during a study of beta chain features in type 1 diabetes. Germline V lookup: CDR1 SGHNT, CDR2 YYREEE (reference sequence). V lost 4 bases, J lost 7 bases, and 5 bases stayed unmatched. The CDR3 is 15 amino acids. All of the isolated RNA was reverse transcribed, so expressed TCRB transcripts were sequenced. Sequencing was performed with immunoSEQ multiplex PCR; in TCRdb, only in-frame clones are kept and a portion is missing. The sample lists approximately 380,000 clones, more than 12% seen once, with around 0.02% in the top ten. The chain links TRBV5-4 to TRBJ2-1, with 13 nucleotides matching TRBD2. The sample taken for sequencing was naive CD4+ T cells from blood. The sequence came from a young woman in good health. The CDR3 region has the DNA TGTGCCAGCAGCGTAGGACTAGCGGGGGCTAATGAGCAGTTCTTC. Amino acid sequence: CASSVGLAGANEQFF.